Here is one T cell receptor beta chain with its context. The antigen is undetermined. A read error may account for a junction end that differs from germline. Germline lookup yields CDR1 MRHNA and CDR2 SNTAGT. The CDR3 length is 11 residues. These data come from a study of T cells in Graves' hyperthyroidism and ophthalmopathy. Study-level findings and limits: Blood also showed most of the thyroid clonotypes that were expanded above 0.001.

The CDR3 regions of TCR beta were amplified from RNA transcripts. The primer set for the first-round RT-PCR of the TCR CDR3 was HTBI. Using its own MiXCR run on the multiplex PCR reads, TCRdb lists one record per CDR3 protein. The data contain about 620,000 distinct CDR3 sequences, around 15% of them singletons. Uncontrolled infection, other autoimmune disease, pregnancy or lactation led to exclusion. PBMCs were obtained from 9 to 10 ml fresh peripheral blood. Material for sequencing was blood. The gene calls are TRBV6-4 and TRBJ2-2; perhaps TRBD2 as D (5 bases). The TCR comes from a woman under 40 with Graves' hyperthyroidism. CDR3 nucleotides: TGTGCCAGCAGTCAGGCCGGGGAGCTGCTTTTT. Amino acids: CASSQAGELLF.